What follows is one T cell receptor beta chain and its context. The data are from a study of blood T cell repertoires in COVID-19. Overall study: COVID-19 samples collected from the United States, Italy and Spain covered acute and convalescent phases.

Source study methods: Amplifying reference gene primers gave estimates of nucleated cell counts. TCRdb keeps only in-frame clones here, not all; method: immunoSEQ multiplex PCR. The D gene and trimming were derived from the DNA, and the V and J assignments and clone size from that table. This table holds fewer than 250,000 clones, approximately 84% found once. The CDR3 length is 13 residues. V lost 1 base, J lost 9 bases, and 10 bases lay in between. The source material was PBMCs or T cells enriched from blood (not recorded which). The clonotype originates from a woman aged 25 to 39 who had recovered from COVID-19. V usage is TRBV23-1 and J usage is TRBJ1-5, with D hard to call. TRBV23-1 is placed among ORFs of uncertain function. For the CDR3, the DNA is TGCGCCAGCAGTCAATTTCGGAGCTCGCCCCAGCATTTT. Protein: CASSQFRSSPQHF.